What follows are 5 T cell receptor beta chains derived from one specimen sequenced in a study of beta chain features in type 1 diabetes. Every isolated RNA sample was fully reverse transcribed, so sequencing captured expressed TCRB transcripts. Sequenced by immunoSEQ multiplex PCR; TCRdb stores in-frame clones only, minus some. The table records under 350,000 clones, under 8.5% of them present only once. The sequenced sample consisted of central memory CD4+ T cells from blood. These receptors were obtained from a woman aged 18-29 years in good health.

This clone was counted between two and nine times. V gene TRBV7-3 combines with J gene TRBJ1-2, with D hard to call. CDR3 size: 15 residues. V dropped 5 bases and J dropped 7 bases, with 20 bases sitting between them. Looked up from germline, CDR1 is SGHTA and CDR2 is FQGTGA. The CDR3 coding sequence is TGTGCCAGCAGCCAAGGAAGGACGGGTATGAGTGGCTACACCTTC. Translated: CASSQGRTGMSGYTF.

This clone was seen many times. V usage is TRBV4-3 and J usage is TRBJ1-6; TRBD1 might be the D (5 bases). Trimming left V 2 bases short and J 7 bases short, with 9 bases between. This CDR3 has 14 residues. The germline gives CDR1 LGHNA, CDR2 YSLEER. The CDR3 nucleotides are TGCGCCAGCAGCCAACCAGGGACCAATTCACCCCTCCACTTT. Protein sequence: CASSQPGTNSPLHF.

V and J are TRBV29-1 and TRBJ1-2; D call uncertain. Germline V lookup: CDR1 SQVTM, CDR2 ANQGSEA. Trimming shortened V by 0 bases and J by 8 bases, and 13 bases separated the two germline ends. This CDR3 comprises 13 residues. The CDR3 is CSVEDLGRLGYTF. The CDR3 DNA follows: TGCAGCGTTGAAGATCTGGGCAGGCTCGGCTACACCTTC.

This clone has just a few counts. V gene TRBV6-5 combines with J gene TRBJ2-7; 9 bases match TRBD1. V lost 7 bases to trimming and J lost 0 bases; unmatched junction nucleotides: 7. The CDR3 has 15 amino acids. CDR1 MNHEY and CDR2 SVGAGI come from the germline V gene. Here the CDR3 DNA reads TGTGCCAGCACCCCTTTGACAGGGGGCTCCTACGAGCAGTACTTC. Translated, it gives CASTPLTGGSYEQYF.

The V and J genes are TRBV4-2 and TRBJ2-5; 12 positions agree with TRBD2. Unmatched junction bases numbered 7, after V lost 7 bases and J lost 4 bases. This CDR3 comprises 15 residues. Per germline, CDR1 LGHNA and CDR2 YNFKEQ. The CDR3 protein is CASKPLAGGPETQYF. Here the CDR3 DNA reads TGTGCCAGCAAGCCTCTAGCGGGGGGGCCAGAGACCCAGTACTTC.